This T cell receptor (beta chain) was retrieved from a study of T cell repertoires in cytomegalovirus infection. Study context: It was the public TCR beta signatures that indicated both CMV infection and matching HLA type.

TCRdb itself ran the reads through MiXCR, one entry per CDR3 protein. The data hold approximately 500,000 distinct CDR3 sequences, with approximately 15% observed a single time. In its sample, this clonotype was seen a few times. The antigen remains unidentified. Whole-study results and caveats: Accumulated public TCR beta family frequency recognized individuals carrying CMV together with the relevant HLA. HLA-C-restricted TCR beta clonotypes specific for CMV led the ex vivo response.

Trimming cost V 4 bases and J 2 bases, with 14 bases left between them. This CDR3 region has 14 residues. Per the germline V gene, CDR1 is SQVTM and CDR2 is ANQGSEA. The sequenced sample consisted of CD8+ T cells from PBMCs. The chain carries TRBV29-1 and TRBJ1-1; D unclear. The source of this sequence is a human donor in good health (CMV status not recorded). Some clones in this sample may be carry-over from other donors' samples. In DNA form, the CDR3 reads TGCAGCGTTGTGGTACGGGCAGGAAACACTGAAGCTTTCTTT. Its protein is CSVVVRAGNTEAFF.